A selection of T cell receptor beta chains follows, all from one sample in a study of cytomegalovirus exposure and HLA in healthy donors. Repertoires were generated with immunoSEQ multiplex PCR, while TCRdb's copy carries only in-frame clones and drops some. This table holds about 150,000 clones, about 76% found once. Sequenced input: PBMCs. The receptors here all came from a human donor in good health. Both conserved end residues are part of each CDR3. D genes are given only for firm matches. Only some rows state a clone size, as once, few, many or a class for expanded clones.

>-|-|TRBJ1-2|TRBV15
CATSRDVSYGYTF
TGTGCCACCAGCAGAGATGTCAGCTATGGCTACACCTTC
>-|-|TRBJ2-2|TRBV4-2
CASSRSGEVAGELFF
TGTGCCAGCAGCCGATCGGGAGAGGTGGCCGGGGAGCTGTTTTTT
>TRBD2|-|TRBJ2-3|TRBV7-2
CASSYGLAVTDTQYF
TGTGCCAGCAGCTATGGACTAGCGGTTACAGATACGCAGTATTTT
>TRBD2|-|TRBJ2-7|TRBV18
CASSPIAGGNEQYF
TGTGCCAGCTCACCAATAGCGGGAGGCAACGAGCAGTACTTC
>TRBD2|once|TRBJ2-3|TRBV7-9
CASSFGLANTDTQYF
TGTGCCAGCAGCTTCGGACTAGCGAACACAGATACGCAGTATTTT
>TRBD1|-|TRBJ2-4|TRBV7-9
CASSSGQGLTKNIQYF
TGTGCCAGCAGCTCTGGACAGGGTTTAACCAAAAACATTCAGTACTTC
>-|-|TRBJ2-5|TRBV6-4
CASSGAGGGETQYF
TGTGCCAGCAGTGGGGCAGGGGGAGGCGAGACCCAGTACTTC
>TRBD2|-|TRBJ2-3|TRBV7-9
CASSSPTGLAGLDTQYF
TGTGCCAGCAGCTCTCCCACGGGACTAGCGGGGTTGGATACGCAGTATTTT
>-|-|TRBJ2-3|TRBV7-3
CASSLNPGVADTQYF
TGTGCCAGCAGCTTAAATCCGGGAGTGGCAGATACGCAGTATTTT
>-|-|TRBJ2-1|TRBV10-3
CASGPHNEQFF
TGTGCCAGCGGGCCTCACAATGAGCAGTTCTTC
>TRBD1|-|TRBJ1-2|TRBV10-3
CAIRSATGTGDDYGYTF
TGTGCCATCAGATCCGCTACCGGGACAGGGGACGACTATGGCTACACCTTC
>TRBD1|-|TRBJ1-5|TRBV7-9
CASSSTGNYQPQHF
TGTGCCAGCAGCTCGACAGGGAACTATCAGCCCCAGCATTTT
>-|-|TRBJ1-5|TRBV28
CASSPLATSNQPQHF
TGTGCCAGCAGCCCACTCGCAACTAGCAATCAGCCCCAGCATTTT
>-|-|TRBJ1-2|TRBV29-1
CSVGGLSFFGGYPF
TGCAGCGTTGGGGGCCTTTCGTTCTTTGGTGGCTACCCCTTC
>-|-|TRBJ2-7|TRBV7-3
CASSPNGSGEQYF
TGTGCCAGCAGCCCAAATGGTTCGGGCGAGCAGTACTTC